Listed below are T cell receptor beta chains from one sample, sequenced in a study of read filtering for tumor transcriptome and immune sequencing. TCRdb processed the reads anew with MiXCR; each CDR3 protein has one entry. The sample yields approximately 62,000 distinct CDR3 sequences, approximately 19% seen once. The sequenced material came from a population of CD138-negative cells sorted from bone marrow. The receptors originated from a donor aged 40 or over with multiple myeloma. The CDR3 runs from the conserved cysteine through the conserved F or W. Each record gives: J gene, V gene, CDR3 length, CDR3 protein.

J: TRBJ2-5; V: TRBV19; length: 13; CDR3: CASSMGGTETQYF
J: TRBJ2-7; V: TRBV28; length: 14; CDR3: CASSSTGGGYEQYF
J: TRBJ2-7; V: TRBV4-2; length: 15; CDR3: CASSQALLDSYEQYF
J: TRBJ2-1; V: TRBV12-3/TRBV12-4; length: 15; CDR3: CASSLAAGGQNAQFF
J: TRBJ2-1; V: TRBV4-1; length: 12; CDR3: CASSQANNEQFF
J: TRBJ1-5; V: TRBV2; length: 12; CDR3: CASSGGSQPQHF
J: TRBJ2-7; V: TRBV20-1; length: 14; CDR3: CSASGQAGGDEQYF
J: TRBJ2-7; V: TRBV12-3/TRBV12-4; length: 15; CDR3: CASSLGTHKSYEQYF
J: TRBJ2-1; V: TRBV12-3/TRBV12-4; length: 16; CDR3: CASSLAAGQGVDEQFF
J: TRBJ2-3; V: TRBV28; length: 16; CDR3: CASSLLDGLGADTQYF
J: TRBJ1-5; V: TRBV19; length: 12; CDR3: CASSRGREPQHF
J: TRBJ2-7; V: TRBV12-3/TRBV12-4; length: 18; CDR3: CASSLVGIAAAPSYEQYF
J: TRBJ2-1; V: TRBV11-3; length: 13; CDR3: CASSLVEGNEQFF
J: TRBJ2-5; V: TRBV7-9; length: 13; CDR3: CASSLAVQETQYF
J: TRBJ2-3; V: TRBV7-2; length: 17; CDR3: CASSFWGVEYSTDTQYF
J: TRBJ2-2; V: TRBV5-6; length: 15; CDR3: CASRSTGANTGELFF
J: TRBJ2-1; V: TRBV14; length: 13; CDR3: CASSQGTPNEQFF
J: TRBJ1-4; V: TRBV6-2/TRBV6-3; length: 14; CDR3: CASAKPGQDEKLFF
J: TRBJ2-1; V: TRBV10-3; length: 14; CDR3: CAISDVQSNNKQFF
J: TRBJ2-7; V: TRBV28; length: 15; CDR3: CASSSSGTGGIVQYF
J: TRBJ2-6; V: TRBV20-1; length: 18; CDR3: CSARDFQGSASGANVLTF
J: TRBJ2-1; V: TRBV20-1; length: 14; CDR3: CSAPGLAIANEQFF
J: TRBJ2-1; V: TRBV5-1; length: 14; CDR3: CASSPSGGYNEQFF